The 21 T cell receptor beta chains below come from one sample, sequenced in a study of cytomegalovirus exposure and HLA in healthy donors. Primers: 60 Vbeta forward and 13 Jbeta reverse. Using immunoSEQ multiplex PCR, the repertoire was profiled, and TCRdb retains in-frame clones only, with some absent. Seen here are some 180,000 clones, about 90% observed once, and the top ten hold around 0.21%. The specimen sequenced was PBMCs. The receptors were sampled from a girl under three years old in good health and CMV-seronegative.

This rearrangement joins TRBV28 to TRBJ2-7; TRBD1 might be the D (5 bases). Germline CDR1 and CDR2: MDHEN and SYDVKM. Trimming left V 2 bases short and J 9 bases short, with 11 bases between. The CDR3 spans 12 residues. The CDR3 region has the DNA TGTGCCAGCAGTTTACAGGGTTGGGGGCAGTACTTC. It specifies CASSLQGWGQYF. Filled out from reference TRBV28 and TRBJ2-7, the complete variable domain reads DVKVTQSSRYLVKRTGEKVFLECVQDMDHENMFWYRQDPGLGLRLIYFSYDVKMKEKGDIPEGYSVSREKKERFSLILESASTNQTSMYLCASSLQGWGQYFGPGTRLTVT.

The chain is built from TRBV29-1 and TRBJ2-7; TRBD1 might be the D (6 bases). Germline V lookup: CDR1 SQVTM, CDR2 ANQGSEA. The CDR3 contains 13 residues. Trimming removed 4 bases from V and 1 base from J, with 11 bases in between. The CDR3 sequence: CSVARTVSYEQYF. CDR3 DNA: TGCAGCGTTGCCCGGACAGTTTCCTACGAGCAGTACTTC.

The CDR3 loop is CASRERTSGGSFADEQFF. The CDR3 coding sequence is TGCGCCAGCAGGGAACGGACTAGCGGGGGGTCTTTCGCGGATGAGCAGTTCTTC. V and J are TRBV5-1 and TRBJ2-1; 14 bases line up with TRBD2. V lost 5 bases and J lost 8; bases outside the gene matches: 15. Germline assignment: CDR1 SGHRS and CDR2 YFSETQ. The CDR3 extends over 18 amino acids.

This clone has only a few counts. This rearrangement joins TRBV18 to TRBJ2-2; perhaps TRBD2 as D (5 bases). The V gene lost 3 bases and the J gene lost 2 bases, with 10 bases spanning the gap. This CDR3 region has 15 residues. The V gene's germline CDR1 is KGHSH and CDR2 LQKENI. The CDR3 DNA sequence: TGTGCCAGCTCACCTCGGGCGGGCAACACCGGGGAGCTGTTTTTT. Amino acids: CASSPRAGNTGELFF.

This clone was found once. V usage is TRBV6-4 and J usage is TRBJ1-5; TRBD1 agrees at 9 bases. V lost 7 bases and J lost 8; bases outside the gene matches: 18. Germline-derived CDR1 and CDR2 are MRHNA and SNTAGT. This CDR3 comprises 17 residues. The CDR3 region is CASTSLEGTGSLEPQHF. For the CDR3, the DNA is TGTGCCAGCACCTCATTAGAAGGGACAGGGTCGTTGGAGCCCCAGCATTTT.

The V call is TRBV2, the J call TRBJ2-1; unclear D gene. The CDR3 runs 14 residues. Trimming cost V 4 bases and J 7 bases, with 14 bases left between them. Germline CDR1 and CDR2: SNHLY and FYNNEI. The DNA of the CDR3 is TGTGCCAGCAGTGGTAGAAGAGAGAGGAATGAGCAGTTCTTC. Its translation is CASSGRRERNEQFF.

The V gene is TRBV6-1, the J gene TRBJ1-2; D is unclear. V dropped 2 bases and J dropped 4 bases, with 11 bases sitting between them. The CDR3 covers 14 residues. Germline loops: CDR1 MNHNS, CDR2 SASEGT. The CDR3 loop reads CASSESGRIYGYTF. The DNA of the CDR3 is TGTGCCAGCAGTGAAAGTGGCAGGATCTATGGCTACACCTTC.

In this sample, this clone turned up once. The rearrangement uses TRBV28 and TRBJ1-1; unclear D gene. Deletions cut 8 bases from V and 0 bases from J, with 7 bases between. The CDR3 is 12 residues long. CDR1 is MDHEN and CDR2 is SYDVKM in the germline V gene. The CDR3 reads CASHTVNTEAFF. The DNA for the CDR3 is TGTGCCAGCCATACGGTGAACACTGAAGCTTTCTTT.

The count of this clone is one. The CDR3: CASSIQAGAGNTIYF. CDR3 nucleotide sequence: TGTGCCAGTAGTATTCAGGCAGGGGCTGGAAACACCATATATTTT. This chain uses TRBV19 with TRBJ1-3; D may be TRBD1 (6 bases). The germline CDR1 and CDR2 sequences are LNHDA and SQIVND (reference sequence). The V end lost 3 bases, the J end lost 2 bases, and 11 bases lay between the germline ends. The CDR3 runs 15 residues.

CDR3 DNA sequence: TGTGCCTGGAGTGTAAGCGGGACAGGGGATGAAAAACTGTTTTTT. Translating gives CAWSVSGTGDEKLFF. The chain combines TRBV30 with TRBJ1-4; 10 bases are shared with TRBD1. The germline V gene encodes CDR1 GTSNPN and CDR2 SVGIG (reference sequence). The length of the CDR3 is 15 residues. With 0 bases clipped from V and 6 bases from J, the junction kept 4 bases outside the gene matches.

The rearrangement links TRBV18 to TRBJ1-5; 7 bases agree with TRBD1. The CDR3 totals 16 residues. The trim removed 6 bases at V and 0 bases at J, leaving 8 bases unmatched. Germline lookup yields CDR1 KGHSH and CDR2 LQKENI. This chain's CDR3 is CASSGTATDSNQPQHF. The CDR3 DNA reads TGTGCCAGCTCCGGGACAGCGACAGATAGCAATCAGCCCCAGCATTTT.

This clone came up a few times. The chain employs TRBV2 and TRBJ2-7; TRBD1 matches 9 bases. The germline V gene has CDR1 SNHLY and CDR2 FYNNEI. CDR3 length equals 13 residues. With V trimmed by 0 bases and J by 10 bases, 4 bases remained unmatched. The CDR3 bases are TGTGCCAGCAGTGAAGCAGGGACAGGGCCCCAGTACTTC. This gives the protein CASSEAGTGPQYF.

In this sample, this clone turned up once. The V and J genes are TRBV7-9 and TRBJ2-1; D remains ambiguous. The germline V and J ends were trimmed by 5 bases and 4 bases, with 9 bases remaining between them. This CDR3 has 13 amino acids. Germline CDR1 SEHNR, CDR2 FQNEAQ (reference sequence). The DNA of the CDR3 is TGTGCCAGCAGCCTTATACGGTACAATGAGCAGTTCTTC. It codes for CASSLIRYNEQFF.

Here the CDR3 reads CASSPTGGGADTQYF. In DNA form, the CDR3 reads TGCGCCAGCAGCCCGACAGGGGGAGGAGCAGATACGCAGTATTTT. The rearrangement uses TRBV5-1 and TRBJ2-3; 9 positions match TRBD1. Per germline, CDR1 SGHRS and CDR2 YFSETQ. Losses at the gene ends were 4 bases for V and 4 bases for J; bases not matched to a gene: 7. The CDR3 is 15 amino acids.

The rearrangement links TRBV25-1 to TRBJ2-3; TRBD2 might be the D (7 bases). Germline lookup yields CDR1 MGHDK and CDR2 SYGVNS. CDR3 size: 16 residues. V was shortened by 6 bases and J by 6 bases, with 22 bases between the two germline ends. The CDR3 bases are TGTGCCAGCAGGAGGGGGAGGGTGGGCAACAGGGATACGCAGTATTTT. Its translation is CASRRGRVGNRDTQYF.

The genes are TRBV13 and TRBJ1-2; D ambiguous. Trimming left V 5 bases short and J 3 bases short, with 16 bases between. Looked up from germline, CDR1 is PRHDT and CDR2 is FYEKMQ (reference sequence). The CDR3 is 15 amino acids. CDR3 sequence: CASSDSPPVHYGYTF. As DNA, the CDR3 is TGTGCCAGCAGCGACTCTCCGCCCGTTCACTATGGCTACACCTTC.

This clone was counted a single time. The chain recombines TRBV7-8 with TRBJ2-1; 7 bases align to TRBD2. The germline V gene encodes CDR1 SGHVS and CDR2 FQNEAQ. The CDR3 length is 16 residues. Trimming at V came to 6 bases and at J to 0 bases, leaving 8 bases not matched to a gene. The CDR3 DNA is TGTGCCAGCAGGTCGTCGGGGGGACCCTCCTACAATGAGCAGTTCTTC. As protein: CASRSSGGPSYNEQFF.

The rearrangement joins TRBV10-1 to TRBJ2-7; TRBD1 aligns across 12 bases. There are 17 residues in the CDR3. The germline V gene encodes CDR1 WNHNN and CDR2 SYGVQD (reference sequence). V lost 8 bases to trimming and J lost 4 bases; unmatched junction nucleotides: 15. This chain's CDR3 is CASSQMLPGQGAYEQYF. The CDR3 DNA follows: TGCGCCAGCTCTCAGATGCTACCGGGACAGGGGGCTTACGAGCAGTACTTC.

The chain employs TRBV2 and TRBJ2-3; tentatively, D is TRBD2 (6 bases). This CDR3 is 15 amino acids long. V was clipped by 3 bases and J by 3 bases, with 13 bases between them. Germline V CDR1 and CDR2: SNHLY, FYNNEI. The CDR3 protein is CASSDRRDRTDTQYF. For the CDR3, the DNA is TGTGCCAGCAGTGACCGGCGGGATAGGACAGATACGCAGTATTTT. The variable domain in full, completed from reference TRBV2 and TRBJ2-3, reads EPEVTQTPSHQVTQMGQEVILRCVPISNHLYFYWYRQILGQKVEFLVSFYNNEISEKSEIFDDQFSVERPDGSNFTLKIRSTKLEDSAMYFCASSDRRDRTDTQYFGPGTRLTVL.

The chain recombines TRBV5-4 with TRBJ2-7; TRBD2 matches 7 bases. This CDR3 has 11 residues. V lost 2 bases and J lost 7; bases outside the gene matches: 0. Germline V gene sequence: CDR1 SGHNT, CDR2 YYREEE (reference sequence). Written as DNA, the CDR3 is TGTGCCAGCAGCTTAGCGGGGGAGCAGTACTTC. This encodes CASSLAGEQYF. The whole variable domain, remainder taken from reference TRBV5-4 and TRBJ2-7, is ETGVTQSPTHLIKTRGQQVTLRCSSQSGHNTVSWYQQALGQGPQFIFQYYREEENGRGNFPPRFSGLQFPNYSSELNVNALELDDSALYLCASSLAGEQYFGPGTRLTVT.

J is TRBJ1-1 and V is TRBV6-5; D is possibly TRBD1 (5 bases). The CDR3 loop spans 13 amino acids. Germline CDR1 is MNHEY and CDR2 is SVGAGI. Trimming shortened V by 2 bases and J by 3 bases, and 7 bases separated the two germline ends. The CDR3, as DNA: TGTGCCAGCAGTTACGGGGGGGACACTGAAGCTTTCTTT. As protein: CASSYGGDTEAFF.